This T cell receptor beta chain was sequenced during a study of T-cell reconstitution after alpha-beta-depleted transplantation in children. Study-wide results and limits: For some patients, TCRbeta diversity was high at day 60 because of recipient T cells and thymic progenitors that survived. The study reportedly traced alpha-beta T cells about two months after transplant to several hundred expanded graft clones. T-cell counts and diversity were attributed mostly to newly produced T cells one year after transplant.

With regard to this clonotype: What it binds is not known.

A TCRbeta library incorporating unique molecular identifiers was prepared. TCRdb reprocessed the PCR reads with MiXCR, giving one entry per CDR3 protein. The sample lists approximately 800,000 distinct CDR3 sequences, roughly 15% occurring once. CDR3 length: 13 amino acids. Germline CDR1 reads MNHEY; CDR2 reads SMNVEV (reference sequence). V shed 9 bases and J shed 5 bases, with 14 bases lying between them. V and J are TRBV27 and TRBJ2-1; D may be TRBD2 (5 bases). The input for sequencing was PBMCs, mostly from graft donor cells, taken 360 days after TCRalphabeta/CD19-depleted stem cell transplant. The sequence was collected from a male patient younger than 18 who had a stem cell transplant for acute lymphoblastic leukemia, so the T cells may come from the graft donor. The CDR3 DNA follows: TGTGCCAGTTCAGGTGGTAGCGACAATGAGCAGTTCTTC. Its protein is CASSGGSDNEQFF.